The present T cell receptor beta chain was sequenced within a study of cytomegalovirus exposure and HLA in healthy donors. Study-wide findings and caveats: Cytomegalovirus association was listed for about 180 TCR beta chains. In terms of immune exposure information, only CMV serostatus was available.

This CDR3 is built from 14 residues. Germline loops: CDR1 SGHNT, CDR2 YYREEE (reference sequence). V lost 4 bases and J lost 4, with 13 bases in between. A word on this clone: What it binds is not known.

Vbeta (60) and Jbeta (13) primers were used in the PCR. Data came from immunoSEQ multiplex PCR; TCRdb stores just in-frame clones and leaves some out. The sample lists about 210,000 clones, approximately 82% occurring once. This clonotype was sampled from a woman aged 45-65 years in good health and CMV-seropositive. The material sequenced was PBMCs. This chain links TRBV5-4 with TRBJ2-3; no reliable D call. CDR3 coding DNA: TGTGCCAGCAGCCACGGCGGTCGTGCAGATACGCAGTATTTT. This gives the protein CASSHGGRADTQYF.